Sequencing of this T cell receptor (beta chain) was carried out in a study of PD-L1 blockade in urothelial cancer. Study overall: After treatment start, blood was analyzed at 3 weeks (second dose) and at 6 weeks. The study recovered a median of around 130,000 T cells per blood sample. General study points: Better progression-free and overall survival followed lower pretreatment blood clonality.

The patients had locally advanced or metastatic urothelial carcinoma. Germline CDR1 is SGHKS and CDR2 is YYEKEE (reference sequence). The V end was cut by 0 bases, the J end by 2 bases, with 11 bases between. This CDR3 has 15 residues. The method was immunoSEQ multiplex PCR; TCRdb's version includes in-frame clones alone and lacks a portion of them. The top ten hold 4.5% to 7% of the sample, which has 60,000 to 85,000 clones, roughly 87% seen once. In regard to this clone: Antigen specificity is unknown.

The TCR sequence derives from a woman in her 70s with urothelial cancer. The chain recombines TRBV5-5 with TRBJ2-5; D is perhaps TRBD1 (6 bases). The starting material was PBMCs, obtained around atezolizumab (anti-PD-L1) treatment. In DNA, the CDR3 is TGTGCCAGCAGCTTGGTTCAGGGGCCACAAGAGACCCAGTACTTC. Its protein product is CASSLVQGPQETQYF.